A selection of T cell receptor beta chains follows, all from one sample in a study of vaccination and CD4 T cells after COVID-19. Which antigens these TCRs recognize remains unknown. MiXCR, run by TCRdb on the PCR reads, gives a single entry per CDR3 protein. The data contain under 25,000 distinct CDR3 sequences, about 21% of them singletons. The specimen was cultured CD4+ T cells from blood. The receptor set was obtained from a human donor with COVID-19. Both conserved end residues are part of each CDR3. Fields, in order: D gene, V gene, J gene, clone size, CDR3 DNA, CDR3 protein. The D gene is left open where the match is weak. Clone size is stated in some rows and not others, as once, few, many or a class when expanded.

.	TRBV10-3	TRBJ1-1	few	TGTGCCATCAGAGAGGCGGGAGGCACTGAAGCTTTCTTT	CAIREAGGTEAFF
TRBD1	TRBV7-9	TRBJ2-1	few	TGTGCCAGCAGCCAACAGGGACAGGGGAACAATGAGCAGTTCTTC	CASSQQGQGNNEQFF
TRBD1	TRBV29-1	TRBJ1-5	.	TGCAGCGTTGAACCATGGGGAGACAGGGACCTCAATCAGCCCCAGCATTTT	CSVEPWGDRDLNQPQHF
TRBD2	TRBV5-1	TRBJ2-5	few	TGCGCCAGCAGCTTGTTGGTTAGCGGGGGGGCCGCAGAGACCCAGTACTTC	CASSLLVSGGAAETQYF
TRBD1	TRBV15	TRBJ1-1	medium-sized	TGTGCCACCAGCCTACAGGGGCGGGGGATGAACACTGAAGCTTTCTTT	CATSLQGRGMNTEAFF
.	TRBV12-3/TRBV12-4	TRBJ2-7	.	TGTGCCAGCAATTACAGGGCAGGTAGCTCCTACGAGCAGTACTTC	CASNYRAGSSYEQYF
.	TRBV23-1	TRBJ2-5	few	TGCGCCAGCAGTCAATCGTGCAGACCAAGAGACCAGTACTTC	CASSQSCRPRDQYF
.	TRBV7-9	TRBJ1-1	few	TGTGCCAGCAGCTTAGATCGGTTTGGGGCAGGGATGAACACTGAAGCTTTCTTT	CASSLDRFGAGMNTEAFF
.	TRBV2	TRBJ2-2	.	TGTGCCAGCAGCAGGGCAATTGGCAACACCGGGGAGCTGTTTTTT	CASSRAIGNTGELFF
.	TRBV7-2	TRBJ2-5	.	TGTGCCAGCAGCTTACTCGGGGCAGAACAAGAGACCCAGTACTTC	CASSLLGAEQETQYF
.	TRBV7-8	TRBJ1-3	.	TGTGCCAGCACCCGATTGAGCTCTGGAAACACCATATATTTT	CASTRLSSGNTIYF
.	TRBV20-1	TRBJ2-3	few	TGCAGTGCTGCCTCGGGACTCCTCACAGATACGCAGTATTTT	CSAASGLLTDTQYF
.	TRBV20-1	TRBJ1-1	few	TGCAGTGCTAGAGTGGGGATCACTGAAGCTTTCTTT	CSARVGITEAFF